Shown below are 24 T cell receptor beta chains from a single sample sequenced in a study of T cell responses to AZD1222 COVID-19 vaccine. Repertoires were generated with immunoSEQ multiplex PCR, while TCRdb's copy carries only in-frame clones and drops some. Of 120,000 to 150,000 clones in the sample, roughly 90% are singletons; the top ten hold approximately 4.5%. This material consisted of peripheral blood, taken on day 0 of AZD1222 vaccination. Source of these receptors: an adult in good health.

The chain uses TRBV18 and TRBJ1-2; D ambiguous. The CDR3 has 13 residues. CDR1 is KGHSH and CDR2 is LQKENI in the germline V gene. Trimming took 3 bases from V and 5 from J, leaving 10 bases between them. The CDR3, as DNA: TGTGCCAGCTCACCCGAGACGGATTATGGCTACACCTTC. It is translated as CASSPETDYGYTF.

This rearrangement joins TRBV19 to TRBJ2-3, with 13 positions matching TRBD2. The length of the CDR3 is 14 residues. V dropped 6 bases and J dropped 4; count of bases not matched to a gene: 1. In germline, CDR1 is LNHDA, CDR2 SQIVND (reference sequence). Written as DNA, the CDR3 is TGTGCCAGTAGCGGACTAGCGGGGGCAGATACGCAGTATTTT. Translating it yields CASSGLAGADTQYF.

J is TRBJ2-5 and V is TRBV15; 8 bases are a match to TRBD1. The CDR3 is 14 amino acids. The V and J ends lost 6 bases and 4 bases, in that order; junction bases with no gene match: 7. CDR1 and CDR2 (germline): LNHNV, YYDKDF (reference sequence). CDR3 in DNA: TGTGCCACCAGGGACAGGGATAGGCGAGAGACCCAGTACTTC. It encodes CATRDRDRRETQYF.

V and J are TRBV6-1 and TRBJ1-2, with D unresolved. Trimming cost V 0 bases and J 0 bases, with 8 bases left between them. There are 15 residues in the CDR3. CDR1 MNHNS and CDR2 SASEGT come from the germline V gene. The CDR3 sequence: CASSEAGRTNYGYTF. CDR3 nucleotide sequence: TGTGCCAGCAGTGAAGCGGGCAGGACTAACTATGGCTACACCTTC.

CDR3 nucleotide sequence: TGTGCCAGCTCACCAAACAGGGGACGCACAGATACGCAGTATTTT. Translating gives CASSPNRGRTDTQYF. The chain links TRBV18 to TRBJ2-3; TRBD1 agrees at 7 bases. The CDR3 runs 15 residues. CDR1 is KGHSH and CDR2 is LQKENI in the germline V gene. J lost 1 base, V lost 2 bases, and 3 bases had no gene match.

Here the CDR3 reads CASSLGQYNQPQHF. Here the CDR3 DNA reads TGTGCCAGCAGCTTGGGACAGTACAATCAGCCCCAGCATTTT. The chain uses TRBV5-6 and TRBJ1-5; D is perhaps TRBD1 (5 bases). CDR1 SGHDT and CDR2 YYEEEE come from the germline V gene. The CDR3 loop spans 14 amino acids. V lost 0 bases and J lost 3, with 7 bases in between.

The chain joins TRBV5-1 to TRBJ1-2; weak D call: TRBD1 (6 bases). V was trimmed by 6 bases and J by 6 bases, leaving 21 bases between them. The CDR3 has 15 residues. CDR1 is SGHRS and CDR2 is YFSETQ in the germline V gene. CDR3 protein: CASTAMSGGGHGYTF. CDR3 in DNA: TGCGCCAGCACGGCAATGTCGGGAGGGGGGCATGGCTACACCTTC.

The chain links TRBV5-5 to TRBJ2-7; maybe TRBD2 (6 bases). This CDR3 is built from 15 residues. V was clipped by 0 bases and J by 1 base, with 11 bases between them. Germline V CDR1 and CDR2: SGHKS, YYEKEE (reference sequence). CDR3 in DNA: TGTGCCAGCAGCTTGGGAGCAGGACTATCCTACGAGCAGTACTTC. Its protein product is CASSLGAGLSYEQYF.

Only one count was recorded for this clone. The chain joins TRBV7-2 to TRBJ2-1; D is undetermined. The CDR3 is made up of 13 amino acids. V was pared by 1 base and J by 4 bases, with 5 bases between. Germline V CDR1 and CDR2: SGHTA, FQGNSA. The CDR3 DNA reads as TGTGCCAGCAGCTTAGAGGAGTACAATGAGCAGTTCTTC. Protein: CASSLEEYNEQFF. Drawing the rest from reference TRBV7-2 and TRBJ2-1, the complete variable domain is GAGVSQSPSNKVTEKGKDVELRCDPISGHTALYWYRQSLGQGLEFLIYFQGNSAPDKSGLPSDRFSAERTGGSVSTLTIQRTQQEDSAVYLCASSLEEYNEQFFGPGTRLTVL.

The rearrangement uses TRBV10-1 and TRBJ1-1, with no clear D. Trimming removed 7 bases at V and 2 bases at J, with 11 bases between. The CDR3 runs to 13 residues. CDR1 is WNHNN, CDR2 SYGVQD, per germline (reference sequence). The CDR3 here is CASTRSDNTEAFF. DNA of the CDR3: TGCGCCAGCACCAGATCGGACAACACTGAAGCTTTCTTT.

The chain combines TRBV5-1 with TRBJ2-2; D is unresolved. Trimming pared 5 bases from V and 4 bases from J, leaving 12 bases between. Looked up from germline, CDR1 is SGHRS and CDR2 is YFSETQ. The CDR3 totals 14 residues. The CDR3 region has the DNA TGCGCCAGCAGTCCCGGGCTCGGCACCGGGGAGCTGTTTTTT. Translated, it gives CASSPGLGTGELFF.

The chain has TRBV7-3 and TRBJ1-2, with a possible D match to TRBD1 (5 bases). This CDR3 has 14 residues. V lost 5 bases to trimming and J lost 5 bases, with 15 bases between them. Germline values: CDR1 SGHTA, CDR2 FQGTGA. CDR3 DNA: TGTGCCAGCAGCCCCCAGGGTACAGCTTATGGCTACACCTTC. Protein product: CASSPQGTAYGYTF.

The chain links TRBV25-1 to TRBJ2-5; D is ambiguous. In germline, CDR1 is MGHDK, CDR2 SYGVNS. The CDR3 totals 11 residues. V was cut by 6 bases and J by 10 bases, with 12 bases left in between. The CDR3 sequence: CASSNLRVQYF. The DNA of the CDR3 is TGTGCCAGCAGCAACCTTCGGGTCCAGTACTTC.

V is TRBV6-5 and J is TRBJ1-1; maybe TRBD1 (6 bases). This CDR3 spans 13 amino acids. The V end lost 3 bases, the J end lost 8 bases, and 13 bases lay between the germline ends. Germline lookup yields CDR1 MNHEY and CDR2 SVGAGI. DNA of the CDR3: TGTGCCAGCAGTTATCTCAGGGGCAGAGAAGCTTTCTTT. Amino acids: CASSYLRGREAFF.

The chain has TRBV7-9 and TRBJ1-2; maybe TRBD1 (5 bases). Germline V CDR1 and CDR2: SEHNR, FQNEAQ (reference sequence). There are 13 residues in the CDR3. V lost 0 bases and J 7 bases, leaving 9 bases between the germline ends. CDR3 protein: CASSLAGEAGYTF. In DNA, the CDR3 is TGTGCCAGCAGCTTAGCGGGGGAGGCTGGCTACACCTTC.

The genes are TRBV6-4 and TRBJ1-6, with D unresolved. CDR3 length: 14 residues. The ends were cut back, 8 bases at V and 9 bases at J, with 17 bases in the middle. Germline V CDR1 and CDR2: MRHNA, SNTAGT. The CDR3 region has the DNA TGTGCCAGCTCCCTCCCCCTACCTAGTTCACCCCTCCACTTT. Its translation is CASSLPLPSSPLHF.

In its sample, this clone was seen many times. V usage is TRBV5-4 and J usage is TRBJ2-7; D is uncertain. V was clipped by 0 bases and J by 4 bases, with 5 bases between them. Germline CDR1 reads SGHNT; CDR2 reads YYREEE (reference sequence). CDR3 length equals 12 residues. This CDR3 is CASSLDRYEQYF. CDR3 nucleotide sequence: TGTGCCAGCAGCTTGGACCGGTACGAGCAGTACTTC.

The chain has TRBV15 and TRBJ2-7; tentative D call: TRBD1 (5 bases). Germline CDR1 LNHNV, CDR2 YYDKDF (reference sequence). This CDR3 contains 16 residues. V lost 0 bases and J lost 3, with 15 bases in between. This chain's CDR3 is CATSRDFAGIGYEQYF. The CDR3 DNA follows: TGTGCCACCAGCAGAGATTTTGCAGGGATTGGCTACGAGCAGTACTTC.

This chain uses TRBV4-1 with TRBJ1-1, with D tentatively TRBD1 (5 bases). This CDR3 spans 17 amino acids. Germline CDR1 and CDR2: MGHRA and YSYEKL. The ends were cut back, 5 bases at V and 6 bases at J, with 25 bases in the middle. CDR3 in amino acids: CASSSPQGVNRGAEAFF. CDR3 sequence (DNA): TGCGCCAGCAGCTCCCCGCAGGGTGTTAACCGAGGGGCTGAAGCTTTCTTT.

The chain carries TRBV7-2 and TRBJ1-4, with a possible D match to TRBD1 (5 bases). Trimming shortened V by 2 bases and J by 8 bases, and 9 bases separated the two germline ends. The germline V gene encodes CDR1 SGHTA and CDR2 FQGNSA. This CDR3 contains 13 residues. CDR3 sequence (DNA): TGTGCCAGCAGCTTACAGGGTTGGGAAAAACTGTTTTTT. Its translation is CASSLQGWEKLFF.

The V and J genes are TRBV6-1 and TRBJ2-1, with 9 bases aligning to TRBD2. The CDR3 spans 15 residues. Germline CDR1 MNHNS, CDR2 SASEGT. With V trimmed by 0 bases and J by 8 bases, 5 bases remained unmatched. CDR3 loop: CASSEASGSPDEQFF. The DNA for the CDR3 is TGTGCCAGCAGTGAAGCTAGCGGGAGCCCAGATGAGCAGTTCTTC.

The gene calls are TRBV6-5 and TRBJ2-1; no reliable D call. The CDR3 loop spans 11 amino acids. Per germline, CDR1 MNHEY and CDR2 SVGAGI. V lost 5 bases and J lost 7, with 6 bases in between. CDR3 nucleotide sequence: TGTGCCAGCAGTACCTCAAATGAGCAGTTCTTC. Protein sequence: CASSTSNEQFF.

This chain joins TRBV28 and TRBJ1-4; unclear D gene. The CDR3 loop spans 14 amino acids. V lost 8 bases and J 0 bases, leaving 10 bases between the germline ends. Germline V lookup: CDR1 MDHEN, CDR2 SYDVKM. The CDR3 nucleotides are TGTGCCAGCGGGTTAGCTGCAACTAATGAAAAACTGTTTTTT. As protein: CASGLAATNEKLFF. Full variable domain (missing parts from reference TRBV28 and TRBJ1-4): DVKVTQSSRYLVKRTGEKVFLECVQDMDHENMFWYRQDPGLGLRLIYFSYDVKMKEKGDIPEGYSVSREKKERFSLILESASTNQTSMYLCASGLAATNEKLFFGSGTQLSVL.

The sample holds one count of this clone. V gene TRBV6-1 combines with J gene TRBJ1-2; D is perhaps TRBD1 (6 bases). The CDR3 has 15 amino acids. V was shortened by 1 base and J by 6 bases, with 15 bases between the two germline ends. Germline CDR1 and CDR2: MNHNS and SASEGT. The CDR3 protein is CASSEGNRDRDGYTF. For the CDR3, the DNA is TGTGCCAGCAGTGAAGGTAACAGGGACCGAGATGGCTACACCTTC.